This paragraph covers one TCR beta chain sequence. The sample belongs to a study of memory CD4+ T cells and cytomegalovirus serostatus. The overall study: Donors were healthy Belgian adults, about ten CMV seropositive and 24 seronegative.

In the source study's methods: Out-of-frame sequences were removed, leaving a few million distinct TCRbeta sequences. Clones were read by immunoSEQ multiplex PCR, and TCRdb kept only the in-frame ones, dropping some. V and J calls and clone size are copied from that table; D and trimming were computed from the DNA. The sample holds tens of thousands of clones, approximately 82% seen once. The sort gate was single viable CD3+CD4+CD8-CD45RO+ cells for memory CD4+ T cells. CMV serostatus came from serum IgG against pp150, pp28, p38, p52. Positive selection with CD4 microbeads enriched total CD4+ T cells. The CDR3 loop spans 15 amino acids. V lost 0 bases and J lost 0, with 8 bases in between. CDR1 is SGHRS, CDR2 YFSETQ, per germline.

This TCR was sampled from an adult in good health and CMV-seronegative. Some clones in this sample may be carry-over from other donors' samples. The chain recombines TRBV5-1 with TRBJ2-3; no firm D call. The sample was memory CD4+ T cells from blood. CDR3 bases: TGCGCCAGCAGCTTGGAAGGGCGTAGCACAGATACGCAGTATTTT. It yields the protein CASSLEGRSTDTQYF.